These 17 T cell receptor beta chains were sequenced from one sample in a study of blood T cell repertoires in COVID-19. Data came from immunoSEQ multiplex PCR; TCRdb stores just in-frame clones and leaves some out. The data hold 240,000 or so clones, with roughly 80% observed a single time. The sample consisted of peripheral blood. The receptor source for this set is a woman between 18 and 29 years old with acute or convalescent COVID-19.

This clone turned up a few times. The V call is TRBV14, the J call TRBJ2-1; D perhaps matches TRBD2 (6 bases). Germline-derived CDR1 and CDR2 are SGHDN and FVKESK. CDR3 size: 15 residues. The V end lost 2 bases, the J end lost 2 bases, and 10 bases lay between the germline ends. The CDR3 bases are TGTGCCAGCAGCCAAAGCGGGTATACCTACAATGAGCAGTTCTTC. This translates into CASSQSGYTYNEQFF.

The V gene is TRBV6-5, the J gene TRBJ1-1; tentatively, D is TRBD1 (6 bases). Germline loops: CDR1 MNHEY, CDR2 SVGAGI. V was clipped by 6 bases and J by 8 bases, with 16 bases between them. The length of the CDR3 is 13 residues. CDR3 sequence (DNA): TGTGCCAGCAGCACCGGACAGCTCCCCGAAGCTTTCTTT. As protein: CASSTGQLPEAFF.

The chain combines TRBV7-2 with TRBJ1-6; TRBD1 matches at 7 bases. The CDR3 extends over 12 amino acids. Looked up from germline, CDR1 is SGHTA and CDR2 is FQGNSA. The trim removed 7 bases at V and 10 bases at J, leaving 4 bases unmatched. The CDR3 sequence is CASTQGGSPLHF. DNA of the CDR3: TGTGCCAGCACGCAGGGGGGATCACCCCTCCACTTT.

This chain joins TRBV29-1 and TRBJ2-5; 8 bases are shared with TRBD1. The ends lost 2 bases at V and 4 bases at J; junction bases unmatched: 0. The length of the CDR3 is 12 residues. CDR1 and CDR2 from the germline V gene are SQVTM and ANQGSEA. DNA for the CDR3: TGCAGCGTTGAAACAGGGGGAGAGACCCAGTACTTC. Protein product: CSVETGGETQYF. The full variable domain, rest sourced from reference TRBV29-1 and TRBJ2-5, is SAVISQKPSRDICQRGTSLTIQCQVDSQVTMMFWYRQQPGQSLTLIATANQGSEATYESGFVIDKFPISRPNLTFSTLTVSNMSPEDSSIYLCSVETGGETQYFGPGTRLLVL.

The chain recombines TRBV28 with TRBJ1-1; 8 positions agree with TRBD1. This CDR3 has 15 residues. Germline lookup yields CDR1 MDHEN and CDR2 SYDVKM. The J segment lost 4 bases and the V segment lost 6 bases, leaving 10 bases of the junction unmatched. The CDR3 loop is CASRRRQGFSTEAFF. CDR3 bases: TGTGCCAGCAGACGCCGACAGGGGTTCTCCACTGAAGCTTTCTTT.

V is TRBV28 and J is TRBJ2-1, with unresolved D. The CDR3 runs to 12 residues. Germline loops: CDR1 MDHEN, CDR2 SYDVKM. The ends were cut back, 5 bases at V and 5 bases at J, with 7 bases in the middle. DNA of the CDR3: TGTGCCAGCAGTCCCCCAAACAATGAGCAGTTCTTC. Amino acids: CASSPPNNEQFF.

The V and J genes are TRBV19 and TRBJ1-1; perhaps TRBD1 as D (5 bases). CDR1 is LNHDA and CDR2 is SQIVND in the germline V gene (reference sequence). The ends were cut back, 6 bases at V and 4 bases at J, with 18 bases in the middle. The CDR3 covers 15 residues. CDR3 amino acids: CASRPNVWGGTEAFF. The CDR3, as DNA: TGTGCCAGTAGACCTAATGTTTGGGGGGGCACTGAAGCTTTCTTT. The full variable domain, in which reference TRBV19 and TRBJ1-1 provide the parts outside the CDR3, is DGGITQSPKYLFRKEGQNVTLSCEQNLNHDAMYWYRQDPGQGLRLIYYSQIVNDFQKGDIAEGYSVSREKKESFPLTVTSAQKNPTAFYLCASRPNVWGGTEAFFGQGTRLTVV.

The V gene is TRBV5-6, the J gene TRBJ1-4; no clear D. This CDR3 is 13 amino acids long. The germline V gene has CDR1 SGHDT and CDR2 YYEEEE. Trimming removed 4 bases from V and 6 bases from J, with 10 bases in between. The CDR3 DNA is TGTGCCAGCAGCCCCCTTGGCTATGAAAAACTGTTTTTT. Translated: CASSPLGYEKLFF.

The chain employs TRBV5-8 and TRBJ2-2; tentative D call: TRBD2 (6 bases). Germline V gene data show CDR1 as SGHTS and CDR2 as YDEGEE. The CDR3 consists of 18 residues. V was trimmed by 4 bases and J by 1 base, leaving 20 bases between them. The DNA for the CDR3 is TGTGCCAGCAGCGACAGCGGGCCCAGGAGACTGAACACCGGGGAGCTGTTTTTT. Its translation: CASSDSGPRRLNTGELFF.

The chain employs TRBV3-1 (or the pseudogene TRBV3-2) and TRBJ2-1, with D possibly matching TRBD2 (5 bases). The CDR3 spans 15 residues. Deletions cut 4 bases from V and 10 bases from J, with 20 bases between. Germline V gene sequence: CDR1 LGHDT, CDR2 YNNKEL (reference sequence). The CDR3 DNA reads TGTGCCAGCAGCCCCTACTTGGACCCGCAGCGGGAGCAGTTCTTC. The encoded protein is CASSPYLDPQREQFF.

This chain uses TRBV3-1 (or the pseudogene TRBV3-2) with TRBJ1-6, with D possibly TRBD1 on 5 matching bases. The CDR3 length is 15 residues. In germline, CDR1 is LGHDT, CDR2 YNNKEL (reference sequence). V shed 3 bases and J shed 9 bases, with 15 bases lying between them. CDR3 in amino acids: CASSHKGHVFSPLHF. The CDR3, as DNA: TGTGCCAGCAGCCATAAAGGACACGTATTTTCACCCCTCCACTTT.

The rearrangement joins TRBV30 to TRBJ2-1, with 15 bases that match TRBD2. CDR1 is GTSNPN and CDR2 is SVGIG in the germline V gene (reference sequence). The CDR3 runs to 15 residues. The junction had 12 bases not matched to a gene; V was cut back by 5 bases and J by 13 bases. The CDR3 DNA is TGTGCCTGGGATAACAAGGGACTAGCGGGAGGCTCACAGTTCTTC. Translation gives CAWDNKGLAGGSQFF.

The chain uses TRBV6-6 and TRBJ1-1, with D perhaps TRBD1 (6 bases). Germline CDR1 and CDR2: MNHNY and SVGAGI (reference sequence). The ends were cut back, 5 bases at V and 1 base at J, with 17 bases in the middle. The CDR3 loop spans 16 amino acids. The CDR3 spells CASSRLGQQGNTEAFF. CDR3 nucleotides: TGTGCCAGCAGTAGGCTAGGGCAACAGGGGAACACTGAAGCTTTCTTT.

The genes are TRBV6-5 and TRBJ2-7; D may be TRBD2 (6 bases). Between the trimmed V and J ends, which lost 6 bases and 3 bases, there was a span of 15 bases. Germline CDR1 is MNHEY and CDR2 is SVGAGI. The CDR3 contains 14 residues. The CDR3 reads CASRTGVGGYEQYF. The CDR3, as DNA: TGTGCCAGCAGAACCGGGGTGGGGGGCTACGAGCAGTACTTC.

The chain uses TRBV6-4 and TRBJ2-1; 9 bases agree with TRBD1. V was pared by 5 bases and J by 4 bases, with 6 bases of the junction left unmatched. Per the germline V gene, CDR1 is MRHNA and CDR2 is SNTAGT. There are 15 residues in the CDR3. CDR3 nucleotides: TGTGCCAGCAGTATGAGACAGGGGGAGTACAATGAGCAGTTCTTC. Its protein is CASSMRQGEYNEQFF.

This clone has just one count. This sequence joins TRBV6-2 or TRBV6-3 and TRBJ1-3; the D is unclear. CDR1 MNHEY and CDR2 SVGEGT come from the germline V gene. The CDR3 loop spans 14 amino acids. With 4 bases removed from V and 0 bases from J, the gap between germline ends came to 7 bases. CDR3 region: CASSLWPSGNTIYF. For the CDR3, the DNA is TGTGCCAGCAGTTTATGGCCCTCTGGAAACACCATATATTTT.

The gene calls are TRBV16 and TRBJ2-7; D unclear. V lost 3 bases to trimming and J lost 4 bases, with 10 bases between them. This CDR3 comprises 13 residues. Germline V gene data show CDR1 as KGHSY and CDR2 as FQNENV. CDR3 sequence: CASSQPHTYEQYF. The DNA of the CDR3 is TGTGCCAGCAGCCAGCCCCACACGTACGAGCAGTACTTC.